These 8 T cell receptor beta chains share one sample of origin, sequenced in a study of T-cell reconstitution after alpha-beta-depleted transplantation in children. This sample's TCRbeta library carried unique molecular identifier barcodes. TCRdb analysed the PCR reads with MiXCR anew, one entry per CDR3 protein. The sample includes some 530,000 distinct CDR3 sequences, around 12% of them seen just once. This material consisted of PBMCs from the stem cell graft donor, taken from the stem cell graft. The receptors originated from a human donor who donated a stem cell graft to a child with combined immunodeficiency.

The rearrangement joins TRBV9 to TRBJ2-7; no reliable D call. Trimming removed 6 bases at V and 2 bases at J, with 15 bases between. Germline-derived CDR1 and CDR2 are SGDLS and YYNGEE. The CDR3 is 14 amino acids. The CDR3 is CASIHRSRTYEQYF. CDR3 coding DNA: TGTGCCAGCATTCATCGTTCAAGGACCTACGAGCAGTACTTC.

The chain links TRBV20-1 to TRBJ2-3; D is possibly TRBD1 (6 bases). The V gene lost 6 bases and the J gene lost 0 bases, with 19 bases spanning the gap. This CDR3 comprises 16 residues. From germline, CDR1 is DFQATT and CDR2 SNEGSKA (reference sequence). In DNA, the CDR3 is TGCAGTGCCACACCTCCGGGACACCCAAGCACAGATACGCAGTATTTT. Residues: CSATPPGHPSTDTQYF.

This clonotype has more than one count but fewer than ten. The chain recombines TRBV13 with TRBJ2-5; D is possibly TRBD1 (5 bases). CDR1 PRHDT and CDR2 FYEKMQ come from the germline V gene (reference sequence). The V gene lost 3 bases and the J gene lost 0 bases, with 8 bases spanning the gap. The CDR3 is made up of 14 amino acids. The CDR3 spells CASSFRQYQETQYF. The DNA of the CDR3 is TGTGCCAGCAGCTTCCGACAGTACCAAGAGACCCAGTACTTC.

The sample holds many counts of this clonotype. CDR3 nucleotide sequence: TGTGCCACCAGAAAGAGCGGTAACACCGGGGAGCTGTTTTTT. It is translated as CATRKSGNTGELFF. The chain combines TRBV24-1 with TRBJ2-2, with a tentative D call TRBD2 (5 bases). The CDR3 is made up of 14 amino acids. Germline CDR1 is KGHDR and CDR2 is SFDVKD. V was shortened by 7 bases and J by 2 bases, with 10 bases between the two germline ends.

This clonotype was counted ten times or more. CDR3 bases: TGTGCCAGCAGTTTACGGACCCAAGATGAAGCTTTCTTT. It yields the protein CASSLRTQDEAFF. This chain links TRBV12-3 or TRBV12-4 with TRBJ1-1; D gene ambiguous. The CDR3 contains 13 residues. Trimming stripped 2 bases from V and 7 bases from J, with 11 bases between.

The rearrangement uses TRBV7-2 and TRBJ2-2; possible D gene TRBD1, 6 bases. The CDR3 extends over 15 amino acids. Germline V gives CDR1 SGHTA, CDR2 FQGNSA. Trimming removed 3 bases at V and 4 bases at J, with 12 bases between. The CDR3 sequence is CASSFQGRSTGELFF. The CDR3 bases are TGTGCCAGCAGCTTTCAGGGGCGCAGCACCGGGGAGCTGTTTTTT.

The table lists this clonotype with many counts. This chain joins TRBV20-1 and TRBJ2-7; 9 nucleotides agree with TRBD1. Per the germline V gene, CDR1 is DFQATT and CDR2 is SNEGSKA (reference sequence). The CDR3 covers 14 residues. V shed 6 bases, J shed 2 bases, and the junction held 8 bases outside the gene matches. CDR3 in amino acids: CSAGSGQGTYEQYF. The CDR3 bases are TGCAGTGCCGGATCGGGACAGGGAACCTACGAGCAGTACTTC.

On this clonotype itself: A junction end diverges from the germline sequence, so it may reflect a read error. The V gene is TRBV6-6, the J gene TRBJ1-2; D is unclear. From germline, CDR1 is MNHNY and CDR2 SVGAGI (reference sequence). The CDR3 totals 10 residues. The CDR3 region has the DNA TGTGCCAGCAGTGGGCTCCTGACGGACTTC. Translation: CASSGLLTDF.